This TCR beta chain was recovered during a study of identical twins. Using its own MiXCR run on the 5' RACE reads, TCRdb lists one record per CDR3 protein. The table lists approximately 690,000 distinct CDR3 sequences, approximately 6% of them singletons, with 1.5% to 2% in the top ten. This clonotype appeared many times. Its antigen remains unidentified. General study results and limits: Zero-insertion analyses might be partly confounded by invariant T cells like MAIT and iNKT.

Trimming pared 0 bases from V and 5 bases from J, leaving 11 bases between. CDR1 is SGHRS, CDR2 YFSETQ, per germline. The CDR3 is 14 amino acids. The clonotype was recovered from a man aged 18 to 29 in good health. Sequenced input: naive T cells sorted from blood. This chain links TRBV5-1 with TRBJ2-5; tentative D call: TRBD1 (6 bases). The CDR3 region has the DNA TGCGCCAGCAGCTTGGAGGCAGGGGAGGAGACCCAGTACTTC. Translating gives CASSLEAGEETQYF.